Given below is one TCR beta chain in context. J gave up 1 base and V 4 bases, and 6 bases lay outside the gene matches. The CDR3 totals 15 residues. Germline V CDR1 and CDR2: SGHRS, YFSETQ. This entry is derived from a study of cytotoxic CD8 clonotypes in ibrutinib-treated CLL. Assay: immunoSEQ multiplex PCR; the TCRdb copy retains only in-frame clones and omits some. The data contain roughly 54,000 clones, 57% of them seen just once; the ten biggest clones take up around 30%. The sequenced sample was PBMCs, obtained after 24 months of ibrutinib treatment. This TCR derives from a human donor with chronic lymphocytic leukemia. The chain uses TRBV5-1 and TRBJ2-3; TRBD2 matches 7 bases. CDR3 sequence: CASSRGAGGTDTQYF. DNA of the CDR3: TGCGCCAGCAGCCGCGGCGCGGGAGGCACAGATACGCAGTATTTT.